This is a list of T cell receptor beta chains from one sample in a study of T cell responses to AZD1222 COVID-19 vaccine. TCRdb's copy holds only in-frame clones and misses some; the assay was immunoSEQ multiplex PCR. The sample lists a few hundred thousand clones, over 85% occurring once. The sequences come from peripheral blood, collected on day 0 of AZD1222 vaccination. The source is an adult in good health. Each CDR3 is given with its conserved first and last residue. A D gene is named only where the DNA matches it firmly. Clone size is given for some rows only: seen once, a few or many times, or a class if the clone is expanded.

D gene	CDR3 length	clone size	V gene	J gene	CDR3 DNA	CDR3 protein
TRBD1	14	.	TRBV4-1	TRBJ1-1	TGCGCCAGCAGCCGTTTGAGGGGGCTCCCTGAAGCTTTCTTT	CASSRLRGLPEAFF
.	15	.	TRBV6-5	TRBJ2-1	TGTGCCAGCAGCTCGACAGGACTCTCCTACAATGAGCAGTTCTTC	CASSSTGLSYNEQFF
TRBD1	13	.	TRBV6-5	TRBJ1-1	TGTGCCAGCACGAGGGACAGGAACACTGAAGCTTTCTTT	CASTRDRNTEAFF
TRBD2	15	.	TRBV19	TRBJ2-1	TGTGCCAGTAGAGTCGGGAGCGGGATCTACAATGAGCAGTTCTTC	CASRVGSGIYNEQFF
TRBD1	14	.	TRBV11-2	TRBJ1-2	TGTGCCAGCAGCTTAACGTCGACAGGGACGGGCTACACCTTC	CASSLTSTGTGYTF
.	16	few	TRBV7-8	TRBJ1-5	TGTGCCAGCAGCTTAGCGAGGGCGAGACGCAATCAGCCCCAGCATTTT	CASSLARARRNQPQHF
.	13	.	TRBV10-2	TRBJ1-1	TGCGCCAGTCGGGACGGCATGAACACTGAAGCTTTCTTT	CASRDGMNTEAFF
.	15	.	TRBV28	TRBJ1-1	TGTGCCAGCAGTTTCCCCGAACTCATGAACACTGAAGCTTTCTTT	CASSFPELMNTEAFF
TRBD1	15	.	TRBV6-5	TRBJ2-7	TGTGCCAGCAGCATCTTGGGGACAGGCCCCTACGAGCAGTACTTC	CASSILGTGPYEQYF
.	13	.	TRBV15	TRBJ1-5	TGTGCCACCAGCAGACCACCCAATCAGCCCCAGCATTTT	CATSRPPNQPQHF